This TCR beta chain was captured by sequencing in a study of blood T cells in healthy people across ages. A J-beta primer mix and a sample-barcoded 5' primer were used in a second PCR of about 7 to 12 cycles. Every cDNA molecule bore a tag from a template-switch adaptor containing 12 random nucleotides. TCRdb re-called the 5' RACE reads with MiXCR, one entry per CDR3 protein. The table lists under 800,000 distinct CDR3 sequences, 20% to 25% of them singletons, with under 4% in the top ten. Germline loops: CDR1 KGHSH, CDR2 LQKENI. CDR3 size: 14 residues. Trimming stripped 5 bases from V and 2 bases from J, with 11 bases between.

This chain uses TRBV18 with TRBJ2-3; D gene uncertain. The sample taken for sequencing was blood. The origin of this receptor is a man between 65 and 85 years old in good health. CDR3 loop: CASSKRAFTDTQYF. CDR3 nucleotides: TGTGCCAGCTCAAAACGGGCGTTCACAGATACGCAGTATTTT.